This T cell receptor beta chain was captured in a study of control samples from healthy donors and cancer patients. Produced via immunoSEQ multiplex PCR; TCRdb's table is partial and in-frame only. The data contain some 160,000 clones, more than 85% of them singletons. With V trimmed by 6 bases and J by 10 bases, 12 bases remained unmatched. Germline CDR1 is MDHEN and CDR2 is SYDVKM. The CDR3 is 15 residues long. The sample taken for sequencing was blood. The origin of this receptor is a woman aged 30 to 39 in good health. V usage is TRBV28 and J usage is TRBJ1-4, with 9 bases matching TRBD1. CDR3 nucleotide sequence: TGTGCCAGCAGCCGACTCTGGGACAGGGTCAGAAAACTGTTTTTT. It encodes CASSRLWDRVRKLFF.